The present entry profiles one T cell receptor (beta chain) with its context. It was with random hexamers that about 0.45 to 1 ug RNA was reverse transcribed. TCRdb itself ran the immunoSEQ multiplex PCR reads through MiXCR, one entry per CDR3 protein. Among approximately 190,000 distinct CDR3 sequences, around 95% were seen once, and the ten largest hold about 0.15%. The data stem from a study of CD8 T cells in Susac syndrome. CDR1 and CDR2 (germline): LGHDT, YNNKEL (reference sequence). This CDR3 has 14 residues. Trimming took 1 base from V and 6 from J; bases not matched to a gene: 5. Sequencing was performed on CD8+ T cells from PBMCs. The TCR comes from a human donor with Susac syndrome. This chain connects TRBV3-1 to TRBJ2-7, with TRBD2 matching over 8 bases. CDR3 nucleotide sequence: TGTGCCAGCAGCCAAGCAACGGGGGGGGGCGAGCAGTACTTC. This translates into CASSQATGGGEQYF.